The 20 T cell receptor beta chains below come from one sample, sequenced in a study of cytomegalovirus exposure and HLA in healthy donors. Primers included in the PCR were 60 Vbeta and 13 Jbeta primers. The assay was immunoSEQ multiplex PCR, and TCRdb's table has in-frame clones only and misses some. The sample holds about 190,000 clones; 73% are singletons and the top ten take roughly 1.9%. Sequencing was carried out using PBMCs. These receptors originate from a woman between 25 and 40 years old in good health and CMV-seronegative.

This chain links TRBV6-4 with TRBJ2-7; possibly TRBD2 for D (7 bases). CDR1 is MRHNA and CDR2 is SNTAGT in the germline V gene. V was cut by 8 bases and J by 4 bases, with 24 bases left in between. This CDR3 is 16 amino acids long. CDR3 sequence reads: CASPRGGLRKGYEQYF. The CDR3 region has the DNA TGTGCCAGCCCGAGGGGGGGGCTCAGAAAGGGGTACGAGCAGTACTTC.

The chain joins TRBV5-6 to TRBJ2-7, with unresolved D. Trimming removed 2 bases from V and 1 base from J, with 7 bases in between. The CDR3 has 13 amino acids. The germline V gene has CDR1 SGHDT and CDR2 YYEEEE. CDR3: CASSFYFSYEQYF. Written as DNA, the CDR3 is TGTGCCAGCAGCTTCTACTTTTCCTACGAGCAGTACTTC. The variable domain in full, with the rest retrieved from reference TRBV5-6 and TRBJ2-7, is DAGVTQSPTHLIKTRGQQVTLRCSPKSGHDTVSWYQQALGQGPQFIFQYYEEEERQRGNFPDRFSGHQFPNYSSELNVNALLLGDSALYLCASSFYFSYEQYFGPGTRLTVT.

This sequence joins TRBV5-6 and TRBJ1-1; 7 bases fit TRBD1. The junction had 5 bases not matched to a gene; V was cut back by 0 bases and J by 3 bases. This CDR3 is built from 15 residues. Germline-derived CDR1 and CDR2 are SGHDT and YYEEEE. For the CDR3, the DNA is TGTGCCAGCAGCTTGGGGGCAGGACAGGACACTGAAGCTTTCTTT. Translation gives CASSLGAGQDTEAFF.

This clone has a single count. V gene TRBV11-2 combines with J gene TRBJ2-7, with D maybe TRBD2 (5 bases). V lost 5 bases, J lost 0 bases, and 11 bases lay in between. This CDR3 region has 14 residues. Germline values: CDR1 SGHAT, CDR2 FQNNGV. CDR3 DNA: TGTGCCAGCAGCCCCCGAGGGAGCTCCTACGAGCAGTACTTC. This translates into CASSPRGSSYEQYF.

This chain joins TRBV4-1 and TRBJ2-3, with TRBD2 matching 15 bases. J was trimmed by 6 bases and V by 1 base; bases with no gene match: 11. The CDR3 is 19 residues long. Germline V CDR1 and CDR2: MGHRA, YSYEKL. The CDR3 nucleotides read TGCGCCAGCAGCCAAGTGGCAGGACTAGCGGGGGGGCCCGTGGATACGCAGTATTTT. Translating it yields CASSQVAGLAGGPVDTQYF.

V usage is TRBV7-9 and J usage is TRBJ1-2; TRBD1 agrees at 8 bases. The V segment lost 5 bases and the J segment 3 bases; nucleotides outside the gene matches: 5. Per germline, CDR1 SEHNR and CDR2 FQNEAQ (reference sequence). The CDR3 runs 14 residues. The CDR3 region has the DNA TGTGCCAGCAGCCCCCGGACAGGGCACTATGGCTACACCTTC. Translation gives CASSPRTGHYGYTF.

This chain connects TRBV12-2 to TRBJ2-7; TRBD1, as called in the table, went unchecked against the DNA. TRBV12-2 is marked as a pseudogene. The CDR3 extends over 17 amino acids. The CDR3 reads CASRLGRWGRRPDEQYF. The DNA of the CDR3 is TGTGCAAGTCGCTTAGGTCGCTGGGGGCGGCGTCCGGACGAGCAGTACTTC.

As DNA, the CDR3 is TGTGCCAGCAGCTTAGCGGGACATGGGTCCTACGAGCAGTACTTC. It encodes CASSLAGHGSYEQYF. The V and J genes are TRBV11-2 and TRBJ2-7; maybe TRBD1 (6 bases). The CDR3 has 15 amino acids. Trimming took 1 base from V and 1 from J, leaving 11 bases between them. From germline, CDR1 is SGHAT and CDR2 FQNNGV.

The chain recombines TRBV2 with TRBJ1-5, with TRBD1 matching over 8 bases. With 6 bases clipped from V and 7 bases from J, the junction kept 8 bases outside the gene matches. The CDR3 consists of 14 residues. Germline assignment: CDR1 SNHLY and CDR2 FYNNEI. The CDR3 protein is CASRNDRGGQPQHF. The DNA for the CDR3 is TGTGCCAGCAGAAACGACAGGGGAGGACAGCCCCAGCATTTT.

V gene TRBV27 combines with J gene TRBJ2-1, with 9 bases lining up with TRBD2. This CDR3 is built from 15 residues. V lost 5 bases and J lost 8; bases outside the gene matches: 10. CDR1 is MNHEY, CDR2 SMNVEV, per germline (reference sequence). CDR3 region: CASSPLAGDFYEQFF. CDR3 DNA sequence: TGTGCCAGCAGTCCCTTAGCGGGAGACTTCTATGAGCAGTTCTTC.

The chain employs TRBV4-1 and TRBJ2-5, with 7 bases lining up with TRBD2. J gave up 4 bases and V 1 base, and 9 bases lay outside the gene matches. The CDR3 covers 16 residues. CDR1 is MGHRA, CDR2 YSYEKL, per germline. The CDR3 nucleotides read TGCGCCAGCAGCCAAGTTTCAACGGGAGGCGCAGAGACCCAGTACTTC. Protein sequence: CASSQVSTGGAETQYF.

This clone was counted a few times. V usage is TRBV7-7 and J usage is TRBJ2-5, with 9 bases lining up with TRBD2. The DNA end is more similar to TRBJ2-7, so the J call may be wrong. The CDR3 length is 13 residues. Germline CDR1 reads SSHAT; CDR2 reads FNYEAQ (reference sequence). In DNA form, the CDR3 reads TGTGCCAGCAGCTTCAGCGGGGGGTACGAGCAGTACTTC. It yields the protein CASSFSGGYEQYF.

The chain joins TRBV29-1 to TRBJ2-7, with no clear D. CDR1 is SQVTM and CDR2 is ANQGSEA in the germline V gene. The CDR3 contains 14 residues. The V gene lost 5 bases and the J gene lost 2 bases, with 16 bases spanning the gap. CDR3: CSVLIDTQPYEQYF. CDR3 nucleotide sequence: TGCAGCGTTCTAATAGACACGCAACCCTACGAGCAGTACTTC.

This chain links TRBV6-1 with TRBJ2-7; D gene ambiguous. V was trimmed by 0 bases and J by 0 bases, leaving 6 bases between them. Looked up from germline, CDR1 is MNHNS and CDR2 is SASEGT. This CDR3 is built from 14 residues. CDR3 amino acids: CASSEATVSYEQYF. In DNA form, the CDR3 reads TGTGCCAGCAGTGAAGCTACGGTCTCCTACGAGCAGTACTTC.

This chain's CDR3 is CASSSLIAGNYNEQFF. Here the CDR3 DNA reads TGCGCCAGCAGCAGCCTAATAGCGGGGAATTACAATGAGCAGTTCTTC. This rearrangement joins TRBV5-1 to TRBJ2-1; 8 bases fit TRBD2. Germline V lookup: CDR1 SGHRS, CDR2 YFSETQ. J gave up 4 bases and V 4 bases, and 10 bases lay outside the gene matches. The CDR3 is 16 amino acids.

The CDR3 DNA sequence: TGTGCCAGCAGCGAAAGACCGGGACAGAGAAATTCACCCCTCCACTTT. This translates into CASSERPGQRNSPLHF. The chain links TRBV2 to TRBJ1-6, with 7 bases fitting TRBD1. Germline assignment: CDR1 SNHLY and CDR2 FYNNEI. Unmatched junction bases numbered 12, after V lost 6 bases and J lost 7 bases. CDR3 size: 16 residues. The full variable domain, in which reference TRBV2 and TRBJ1-6 provide the parts outside the CDR3, is EPEVTQTPSHQVTQMGQEVILRCVPISNHLYFYWYRQILGQKVEFLVSFYNNEISEKSEIFDDQFSVERPDGSNFTLKIRSTKLEDSAMYFCASSERPGQRNSPLHFGNGTRLTVT.

The V call is TRBV7-3, the J call TRBJ1-6; 7 nucleotides match TRBD1. The V segment lost 1 base and the J segment 8 bases; nucleotides outside the gene matches: 5. This CDR3 is built from 15 residues. Germline assignment: CDR1 SGHTA and CDR2 FQGTGA. CDR3 sequence: CASSLKGADDSPLHF. The CDR3 DNA follows: TGTGCCAGCAGCTTAAAGGGGGCCGACGATTCACCCCTCCACTTT.

This sequence joins TRBV11-2 and TRBJ2-7; 9 bases match TRBD1. The CDR3 has 13 residues. Germline V CDR1 and CDR2: SGHAT, FQNNGV. J lost 2 bases, V lost 4 bases, and 0 bases had no gene match. The CDR3 is CASSWTGAYEQYF. CDR3 sequence (DNA): TGTGCCAGCAGCTGGACAGGGGCCTACGAGCAGTACTTC. The full variable domain, completed using reference TRBV11-2 and TRBJ2-7, is EAGVAQSPRYKIIEKRQSVAFWCNPISGHATLYWYQQILGQGPKLLIQFQNNGVVDDSQLPKDRFSAERLKGVDSTLKIQPAKLEDSAVYLCASSWTGAYEQYFGPGTRLTVT.

The rearrangement uses TRBV7-2 and TRBJ2-7, with 9 bases fitting TRBD1. This CDR3 spans 14 amino acids. Germline V CDR1 and CDR2: SGHTA, FQGNSA. Unmatched junction bases numbered 4, after V lost 1 base and J lost 6 bases. This CDR3 is CASSLGDRAGEQYF. The CDR3 nucleotides are TGTGCCAGCAGCTTAGGGGACAGGGCGGGCGAGCAGTACTTC. The variable domain in full, completed from reference TRBV7-2 and TRBJ2-7, reads GAGVSQSPSNKVTEKGKDVELRCDPISGHTALYWYRQSLGQGLEFLIYFQGNSAPDKSGLPSDRFSAERTGGSVSTLTIQRTQQEDSAVYLCASSLGDRAGEQYFGPGTRLTVT.

The chain combines TRBV6-5 with TRBJ1-5, with a weak D call TRBD1 (5 bases). V was trimmed by 6 bases and J by 4 bases, leaving 13 bases between them. The germline CDR1 and CDR2 sequences are MNHEY and SVGAGI. CDR3 size: 14 residues. The chain's CDR3 is CASSRTQGNQPQHF. CDR3 in DNA: TGTGCCAGCAGCAGAACCCAGGGAAATCAGCCCCAGCATTTT.